This record concerns one TCR beta chain sequence. The antigen is not known. This specimen belongs to a study of T cell responses to AZD1222 COVID-19 vaccine. About the study: Samples with a second dose at about 4 or about 12 weeks were pooled together.

The germline CDR1 and CDR2 sequences are LGHNT and FRNRAP. V dropped 5 bases and J dropped 3 bases, with 19 bases sitting between them. CDR3 size: 16 residues. The study's findings and limits: Spike-specific TCR breadth and depth grew following two AZD1222 doses. Clonal diversity may have been underestimated in mostly white British donors. A reported finding is that nearly half of spike-specific TCRs target unmutated variant regions.

Sequencing used immunoSEQ multiplex PCR; TCRdb keeps in-frame clones, though not all of them. The sample holds 85,000 to 100,000 clones, around nine tenths seen once. The receptor was isolated from an adult in good health. The specimen comprised peripheral blood, sampled on day 0 of AZD1222 vaccination. V and J are TRBV12-5 and TRBJ1-1, with D hard to call. CDR3 residues: CASGGYWAGRDTEAFF. CDR3 in DNA: TGTGCTAGTGGTGGTTACTGGGCCGGTCGAGACACTGAAGCTTTCTTT.